Sequencing of this TCR beta chain was carried out in a study of T cells in Graves' hyperthyroidism and ophthalmopathy (dated by TCRdb to between 2017 and 2020). Study-wide context: Peripheral blood was collected at initial diagnosis, before any treatment. A discovery cohort of about 95 patients, roughly 43 with Graves' ophthalmopathy and fewer than 65 with stable Graves' hyperthyroidism, was used to find distinguishing TCR V-J signatures. Whether ophthalmopathy could be predicted prospectively was tested in an independent validation cohort made up of some 20 hyperthyroidism patients plus 17 patients who later progressed to ophthalmopathy. The approximately 98 discovery patients were randomly divided into training and test sets at a 7:3 ratio. Thyroid tissue and blood T-cell repertoires from roughly 6 Graves' hyperthyroidism patients were also compared in the study. Once sampling was done, hyperthyroidism patients were given methimazole at a starting dose of 30 mg daily, whereas ophthalmopathy patients were given high-dose intravenous methylprednisolone. The paper describes TCR Vbeta CDR3 sequencing of 130 to 150 peripheral blood samples, made up of approximately 40 ophthalmopathy patients, roughly 80 hyperthyroidism patients and 17 progressor patients. Overall study results and their limits: In cross-validation, a model built on a 13 V-J signature told ophthalmopathy apart from stable hyperthyroidism with 87.88% sensitivity and approximately 81% specificity, and in testing the same model reached 80%/75%. Most expanded thyroid clonotypes (frequency above 0.001) were also detected in blood, suggesting blood repertoires may reflect thyroid immune responses. In validation, the model predicted progression to ophthalmopathy with over 60% sensitivity and about 72% specificity, a median of 6.5 months before onset. Sample size was not statistically predetermined, and blinding of investigators to group allocation was not performed.

The hyperthyroidism patients were between 18 and 65 years old and newly diagnosed, with a disease duration of less than 2 months. The study excluded patients with uncontrolled infections, other autoimmune diseases, pregnancy or lactation. Diagnoses relied on clinical symptoms, serum thyroxine and TRAb, thyroid ultrasound and orbital computed tomography. For progressor patients, blood was drawn at the first diagnosis of hyperthyroidism, before any ophthalmopathy symptoms had appeared. Ficoll-Paque density gradient centrifugation was used to isolate PBMCs from around 9.1 ml of fresh peripheral blood. Progressor patients were defined as those initially diagnosed with Graves' hyperthyroidism in whom ophthalmopathy developed during follow-up. Total RNA was extracted using Trizol reagent, and RNA quality was assessed on an Agilent 2100 Bioanalyzer. This clonotype showed up many times. Its binding antigen is unknown. Per-nucleotide qualities are absent, and no much larger clonotype sits a single base away.

Amplification of TCR beta CDR3 regions was carried out from RNA transcripts. The first round of RT-PCR for the TCR CDR3 was performed with the HTBI primer set and the Qiagen OneStep RT-PCR kit. Libraries were constructed in a second round of multiplex PCR, after which size selection and purification were carried out. Libraries were sequenced paired-end with 100 bp reads on an Illumina HiSeq2000. Per the source publication's procedure: Raw data were processed with SOAPnuke, discarding reads with adapters, uncalled bases, mean Phred below 15, or no exact constant-primer or identifier match. High-quality paired reads were merged using COPE v1.2.5, and each unique nucleotide sequence was defined as a clonotype. MiTCR v1.1 was used to align the clonotypes against IMGT TRBV, TRBD and TRBJ reference segments. Analysis was restricted to V-J combinations with a frequency above 0.0001, which covered about 99% of repertoires. A TCS score was defined as the ratio of F50 (clonal expansion) to E x V (chaos), with BLOSUM62-based TCRdist applied between CDR3 peptides within each V-J. Welch's t-statistics and random forest reduced fewer than 550 V-J features to some 14, which were used in a naive Bayes classifier (R e1071). TCRdb trimmed public reads at Q25 via fastp, called clones via MiXCR and kept in-frame beta chains. A single entry per CDR3 protein holds the most common genes and DNA from its merged rows. The V and J calls shown here were made by TCRdb, not taken from the authors' results. Within this sample are hundreds of thousands of distinct CDR3 sequences, with approximately 19% of them counted one time only. The top ten clones comprise over 15% of the sample.

V is shortened by 6 bases, J by 3 bases, and the region joining them spans 20 bases. CDR3 length: 16 amino acids, cysteine to phenylalanine. CDR3 DNA is the only sequence kept; it has 48 bases, read in frame from the first base. Via the germline V gene, CDR1 is SGHDT and CDR2 YYEEEE. The sequencing sample was made of blood. The chain was built from TRBV5-6 and TRBJ2-3; the best D guess is TRBD2, with 5 bases matching. This receptor was obtained from a woman between 45 and 65 years old with Graves' hyperthyroidism that later progressed to Graves' ophthalmopathy. The nucleotides read TGTGCCAGCACCCAACTAGGACTGGCCCCAACAGATACGCAGTATTTT. It encodes CASTQLGLAPTDTQYF.